These 12 T cell receptor beta chains were sequenced from one sample in a study of siplizumab effects on memory and regulatory T cells. The method was immunoSEQ multiplex PCR; TCRdb's version includes in-frame clones alone and lacks a portion of them. The sample records tens of thousands of clones, roughly 90% being singletons. Material: naive CD4+ T cells sorted from blood. The receptors shown here come from a human donor in good health.

This clone was counted once. This rearrangement joins TRBV7-9 to TRBJ2-5; D unclear. This CDR3 spans 14 amino acids. Germline V gives CDR1 SEHNR, CDR2 FQNEAQ (reference sequence). Trimming cost V 1 base and J 1 base, with 7 bases left between them. CDR3 loop: CASSLVPSQETQYF. The CDR3 DNA is TGTGCCAGCAGCTTAGTTCCTTCCCAAGAGACCCAGTACTTC.

This chain uses TRBV5-1 with TRBJ2-5; D is undetermined. Per germline, CDR1 SGHRS and CDR2 YFSETQ. Trimming took off 0 bases at V and 4 bases at J, with 16 bases between the two ends. This CDR3 region has 16 residues. CDR3 coding DNA: TGCGCCAGCAGCTTGGCCGGAGACGTCAGACGAGAGACCCAGTACTTC. This sequence encodes CASSLAGDVRRETQYF. The entire variable domain, with the rest obtained from reference TRBV5-1 and TRBJ2-5, is as follows: KAGVTQTPRYLIKTRGQQVTLSCSPISGHRSVSWYQQTPGQGLQFLFEYFSETQRNKGNFPGRFSGRQFSNSRSEMNVSTLELGDSALYLCASSLAGDVRRETQYFGPGTRLLVL.

The V gene is TRBV5-4, the J gene TRBJ1-1; D is possibly TRBD1 (5 bases). The CDR3 contains 14 residues. Germline V CDR1 and CDR2: SGHNT, YYREEE (reference sequence). Between the trimmed V and J ends, which lost 0 bases and 4 bases, there was a span of 10 bases. The CDR3 is CASSLDGASTEAFF. In DNA, the CDR3 is TGTGCCAGCAGCTTGGACGGGGCTTCCACTGAAGCTTTCTTT.

This rearrangement joins TRBV11-3 to TRBJ1-6, with D unresolved. The germline gives CDR1 SGHNT, CDR2 YENEEA. CDR3 length: 15 amino acids. Trimming shortened V by 0 bases and J by 1 base, and 4 bases separated the two germline ends. The CDR3 spells CASSLDGSYNSPLHF. CDR3 nucleotide sequence: TGTGCCAGCAGCTTAGATGGGTCCTATAATTCACCCCTCCACTTT.

This clone was observed a handful of times. The V gene is TRBV7-9, the J gene TRBJ1-3; the D gene is possibly TRBD1 (6 bases). Trimming removed 4 bases from V and 8 bases from J, with 15 bases in between. Germline V CDR1 and CDR2: SEHNR, FQNEAQ (reference sequence). This CDR3 is built from 14 residues. The CDR3 DNA reads as TGTGCCAGCAGCTCCTACAGGGTTGAAGACACCATATATTTT. This translates into CASSSYRVEDTIYF.

The chain employs TRBV5-5 and TRBJ1-1, with D tentatively TRBD1 (5 bases). From germline, CDR1 is SGHKS and CDR2 YYEKEE (reference sequence). V dropped 2 bases and J dropped 8 bases, with 13 bases sitting between them. This CDR3 region has 13 residues. CDR3 residues: CASSFPGRGEAFF. The CDR3 bases are TGTGCCAGCAGCTTCCCGGGTAGGGGCGAAGCTTTCTTT. The variable domain in full, completed from reference TRBV5-5 and TRBJ1-1, reads DAGVTQSPTHLIKTRGQQVTLRCSPISGHKSVSWYQQVLGQGPQFIFQYYEKEERGRGNFPDRFSARQFPNYSSELNVNALLLGDSALYLCASSFPGRGEAFFGQGTRLTVV.

This clone was counted between two and nine times. This chain joins TRBV10-3 and TRBJ1-1; D ambiguous. The germline V gene has CDR1 ENHRY and CDR2 SYGVKD. This CDR3 region has 15 residues. The V end was cut by 2 bases, the J end by 5 bases, with 15 bases between. The CDR3 sequence is CAISEEPGETTEAFF. The DNA of the CDR3 is TGTGCCATCAGTGAGGAGCCTGGGGAAACAACTGAAGCTTTCTTT.

Here the CDR3 DNA reads TGTGCCAGCAGCTCCGGACAGGGTACAGATACGCAGTATTTT. Its protein product is CASSSGQGTDTQYF. This rearrangement joins TRBV5-4 to TRBJ2-3; 8 nucleotides align to TRBD1. Germline values: CDR1 SGHNT, CDR2 YYREEE (reference sequence). V lost 3 bases and J lost 3; bases outside the gene matches: 3. The CDR3 sequence is 14 residues long.

The rearrangement joins TRBV18 to TRBJ1-5; no definite D call. V was pared by 6 bases and J by 4 bases, with 16 bases between. The CDR3 is made up of 15 amino acids. Germline CDR1 and CDR2: KGHSH and LQKENI. In DNA form, the CDR3 reads TGTGCCAGCTCTTTAAACCAAGCGGAGAATCAGCCCCAGCATTTT. Translating gives CASSLNQAENQPQHF.

J is TRBJ2-4 and V is TRBV6-6, with no clear D. The germline V and J ends were trimmed by 2 bases and 3 bases, with 5 bases remaining between them. Germline loops: CDR1 MNHNY, CDR2 SVGAGI (reference sequence). The CDR3 loop spans 13 amino acids. CDR3 sequence reads: CASSYRDKNIQYF. In DNA, the CDR3 is TGTGCCAGCAGTTACCGTGACAAAAACATTCAGTACTTC.

This sequence joins TRBV2 and TRBJ1-1; D not certain. V lost 1 base and J 4 bases, leaving 13 bases between the germline ends. The CDR3 has 15 residues. Germline values: CDR1 SNHLY, CDR2 FYNNEI. The CDR3 DNA follows: TGTGCCAGCAGTGAAGAATCGGGTCAGCTCACTGAAGCTTTCTTT. Translating it yields CASSEESGQLTEAFF.

The chain recombines TRBV19 with TRBJ2-4; possibly TRBD1 or TRBD2 for D (7 bases each). The CDR3 is 14 amino acids. With 5 bases removed from V and 4 bases from J, the gap between germline ends came to 12 bases. The germline V gene encodes CDR1 LNHDA and CDR2 SQIVND (reference sequence). The CDR3 coding sequence is TGTGCCAGTAGTGCGGGGGACAGTAAAAACATTCAGTACTTC. Protein sequence: CASSAGDSKNIQYF.